The 18 T cell receptor beta chains below come from one sample, sequenced in a study of OX40 agonist ivuxolimab in advanced cancers. Sequencing was performed with immunoSEQ multiplex PCR; in TCRdb, only in-frame clones are kept and a portion is missing. Of tens of thousands of clones in the sample, about 80% were seen once. Specimen: CD4+ or CD8+ T cells sorted from blood, collected in a trial of the OX40 agonist ivuxolimab. These receptors were obtained from an adult with an advanced solid tumor such as melanoma, head and neck, liver or kidney cancer.

The genes are TRBV5-1 and TRBJ1-6; 9 positions match TRBD1. The CDR3 contains 14 residues. CDR1 SGHRS and CDR2 YFSETQ come from the germline V gene. V lost 2 bases and J lost 9; bases outside the gene matches: 3. In DNA, the CDR3 is TGCGCCAGCAGCTTCGGGACAGGGAGTTCACCCCTCCACTTT. Translation: CASSFGTGSSPLHF.

This chain connects TRBV28 to TRBJ1-2, with 7 bases lining up with TRBD1. Germline V gene data show CDR1 as MDHEN and CDR2 as SYDVKM. With 3 bases clipped from V and 7 bases from J, the junction kept 14 bases outside the gene matches. The CDR3 extends over 16 amino acids. The CDR3 coding sequence is TGTGCCAGCAGTTTTGTCCGTAAACAGGGGCTCGGTGGCTACACCTTC. It specifies CASSFVRKQGLGGYTF.

This sequence joins TRBV5-1 and TRBJ2-5; TRBD1 is a possible D gene (5 bases). TRBJ2-7 matches the DNA end more closely, so the J call is doubtful. Germline values: CDR1 SGHRS, CDR2 YFSETQ. The CDR3 consists of 14 residues. The CDR3 here is CASSLGTPSYEQYF. The CDR3 coding sequence is TGCGCCAGCAGCTTGGGGACACCCTCCTACGAGCAGTACTTC.

The rearrangement uses TRBV29-1 and TRBJ2-2, with a weak D call TRBD1 (5 bases). The germline V gene has CDR1 SQVTM and CDR2 ANQGSEA. V dropped 8 bases and J dropped 2 bases, with 12 bases sitting between them. This CDR3 contains 13 residues. CDR3 amino acids: CSTDSANTGELFF. CDR3 DNA sequence: TGCAGCACTGACAGCGCAAACACCGGGGAGCTGTTTTTT.

V usage is TRBV5-5 and J usage is TRBJ2-1; tentative D call: TRBD1 (6 bases). The germline gives CDR1 SGHKS, CDR2 YYEKEE (reference sequence). V lost 2 bases to trimming and J lost 7 bases, with 16 bases between them. The CDR3 loop spans 15 amino acids. In DNA form, the CDR3 reads TGTGCCAGCAGCTTCCCGGGACCCCAGGGGAATGAGCAGTTCTTC. Amino acid sequence: CASSFPGPQGNEQFF.

V and J are TRBV5-1 and TRBJ2-7; the D gene could be TRBD1 or TRBD2 (5 bases each). CDR1 and CDR2 from the germline V gene are SGHRS and YFSETQ. The CDR3 runs 13 residues. Trimming took off 4 bases at V and 4 bases at J, with 12 bases between the two ends. The chain's CDR3 is CASSIGTVYEQYF. In DNA form, the CDR3 reads TGCGCCAGCAGCATCGGGACGGTATACGAGCAGTACTTC. Based on the CDR3 plus reference TRBV5-1 and TRBJ2-7, the full variable domain is KAGVTQTPRYLIKTRGQQVTLSCSPISGHRSVSWYQQTPGQGLQFLFEYFSETQRNKGNFPGRFSGRQFSNSRSEMNVSTLELGDSALYLCASSIGTVYEQYFGPGTRLTVT.

This clone was picked up one time. The rearrangement joins TRBV2 to TRBJ2-7; no definite D call. CDR3 length: 13 residues. Germline-derived CDR1 and CDR2 are SNHLY and FYNNEI. The ends were cut back, 6 bases at V and 3 bases at J, with 12 bases in the middle. The CDR3 bases are TGTGCCAGCAGGTTCGACACCCTCTACGAGCAGTACTTC. The encoded protein is CASRFDTLYEQYF.

The chain is built from TRBV10-3 and TRBJ1-2; possible D gene TRBD1, 6 bases. CDR3 length equals 13 residues. V lost 6 bases to trimming and J lost 6 bases, with 14 bases between them. The germline gives CDR1 ENHRY, CDR2 SYGVKD. CDR3 coding DNA: TGTGCCATCAGCCTAGTAGGGGGGGATGGCTACACCTTC. It codes for CAISLVGGDGYTF.

The chain has TRBV5-1 and TRBJ2-7; a weak D match, TRBD2 (6 bases). Germline CDR1 and CDR2: SGHRS and YFSETQ. The V and J ends lost 4 bases and 3 bases respectively, with 8 bases between them. The CDR3 spans 12 residues. CDR3 nucleotides: TGCGCCAGCAGCCGGGGGAACTACGAGCAGTACTTC. It yields the protein CASSRGNYEQYF.

The rearrangement uses TRBV19 and TRBJ1-2; 7 bases align to TRBD1. The CDR3 spans 14 residues. Germline CDR1 LNHDA, CDR2 SQIVND (reference sequence). Trimming at V came to 7 bases and at J to 2 bases, leaving 7 bases not matched to a gene. CDR3 sequence: CASIPRGGNYGYTF. The CDR3 nucleotides are TGTGCCAGTATCCCCAGGGGGGGCAACTATGGCTACACCTTC.

The chain employs TRBV14 and TRBJ1-5, with a weak D call TRBD1 (5 bases). Germline CDR1 SGHDN, CDR2 FVKESK. V lost 2 bases to trimming and J lost 5 bases, with 7 bases between them. CDR3 length equals 13 residues. The CDR3 DNA is TGTGCCAGCAGCCAACTGGGACATCAGCCCCAGCATTTT. This codes for CASSQLGHQPQHF.

The V and J genes are TRBV6-6 and TRBJ1-4, with D unresolved. V was cut by 4 bases and J by 6 bases, with 12 bases left in between. CDR1 MNHNY and CDR2 SVGAGI come from the germline V gene (reference sequence). The CDR3 has 14 amino acids. CDR3 residues: CASSSVAYDEKLFF. CDR3 coding DNA: TGTGCCAGCAGTTCCGTTGCGTACGATGAAAAACTGTTTTTT.

The chain links TRBV5-1 to TRBJ1-2; 8 bases align to TRBD1. This CDR3 comprises 17 residues. Per the germline V gene, CDR1 is SGHRS and CDR2 is YFSETQ. V was pared by 0 bases and J by 3 bases, with 10 bases of the junction left unmatched. CDR3 in DNA: TGCGCCAGCAGCTTGGCGTCAGGGGGCCCCCAGGACTATGGCTACACCTTC. Its translation: CASSLASGGPQDYGYTF.

This chain joins TRBV7-9 and TRBJ1-5; a possible D gene is TRBD1 (6 bases). CDR3 size: 15 residues. Germline CDR1 SEHNR, CDR2 FQNEAQ (reference sequence). V dropped 4 bases and J dropped 2 bases, with 12 bases sitting between them. CDR3 loop: CASSSGQLGNQPQHF. As DNA, the CDR3 is TGTGCCAGCAGCTCCGGACAGCTAGGCAATCAGCCCCAGCATTTT.

This sequence joins TRBV28 and TRBJ2-7, with TRBD2 matching 11 bases. The germline V gene has CDR1 MDHEN and CDR2 SYDVKM. This CDR3 has 13 amino acids. Trimming cost V 8 bases and J 2 bases; bases outside gene matches: 2. The CDR3 is CASVTSGTYEQYF. The CDR3 DNA is TGTGCCAGCGTGACTAGCGGGACCTACGAGCAGTACTTC.

This chain joins TRBV18 and TRBJ1-5, with 7 bases identical to TRBD1. The CDR3 length is 16 residues. Germline V gives CDR1 KGHSH, CDR2 LQKENI. The trim removed 4 bases at V and 2 bases at J, leaving 8 bases unmatched. The CDR3 region is CASSLNRQGGNQPQHF. CDR3 DNA sequence: TGTGCCAGCTCACTAAATAGACAGGGAGGCAATCAGCCCCAGCATTTT.

V usage is TRBV7-8 and J usage is TRBJ1-5; D not certain. The CDR3 covers 14 residues. Germline values: CDR1 SGHVS, CDR2 FQNEAQ. V was cut by 1 base and J by 4 bases, with 8 bases left in between. CDR3 coding DNA: TGTGCCAGCAGCTTAGTCAGGTTAAATCAGCCCCAGCATTTT. This encodes CASSLVRLNQPQHF.

The chain is built from TRBV11-2 and TRBJ1-1; 9 nucleotides align to TRBD1. Germline V gives CDR1 SGHAT, CDR2 FQNNGV. With V trimmed by 4 bases and J by 4 bases, 10 bases remained unmatched. The CDR3 is 16 residues long. CDR3 sequence reads: CASSSFLGTGFTEAFF. CDR3 nucleotide sequence: TGTGCCAGCAGCTCGTTCCTCGGGACAGGGTTCACTGAAGCTTTCTTT.